The clone carrying this TCR beta chain was observed a handful of times. Antigen specificity is unknown. Fresh peripheral blood, approximately 10 ml, was the source of the PBMCs. TCR beta CDR3 regions were amplified from RNA transcripts. Carried out on the TCR CDR3, a first-round RT-PCR used the HTBI primer set. TCRdb itself ran the multiplex PCR reads through MiXCR, one entry per CDR3 protein. The table lists some 700,000 distinct CDR3 sequences, 15% to 20% of them singletons. This sample was taken from a study of T cells in Graves' hyperthyroidism and ophthalmopathy. Findings of the study overall: Ophthalmopathy stood apart from stable hyperthyroidism in a 13 V-J model. Researchers found most expanded thyroid clonotypes above 0.001 in blood as well.

With 5 bases removed from V and 3 bases from J, the gap between germline ends came to 17 bases. CDR1 and CDR2 (germline): LGHDT, YNNKEL (reference sequence). The CDR3 length is 15 residues. The chain combines TRBV3-1 with TRBJ2-7, with D perhaps given as TRBD1 or TRBD2 (5 bases each). Input material: blood. This receptor was identified in a man aged 50-59 years with Graves' hyperthyroidism. CDR3: CASSFGPGPSYEQYF. The CDR3 DNA reads as TGTGCCAGCAGCTTCGGCCCGGGACCGAGCTACGAGCAGTACTTC.